Given below is one TCR beta chain in context. Its specificity is unknown. This record comes from a study of response to subunit inactivated influenza vaccine. Study-level findings and limits: Authors suggested each seasonal influenza vaccination recruits few new T cells.

TCRdb fed the RT-PCR reads into MiXCR, producing one record per CDR3 protein. The profile shows more than 600,000 distinct CDR3 sequences, less than 20% of them singletons. V gave up 5 bases and J gave up 6 bases, with 17 bases separating them. The CDR3 contains 16 residues. The rearrangement joins TRBV12-3 or TRBV12-4 to TRBJ1-6, with no clear D. The source was PBMCs from blood, collected about 5 days after vaccination. The receptor comes from a man aged 50 or older who received an inactivated influenza vaccine. The CDR3, as DNA: TGTGCCAGCAGTCAGCTCGGCCTTAGACCTAATTCACCCCTCCACTTT. Encoded protein: CASSQLGLRPNSPLHF.